The clone carrying this TCR beta chain was recorded a few times. Its cognate antigen is unknown. Subjects aged 18 to 65 presented with newly diagnosed hyperthyroidism of less than 2 months' duration. Diagnosis relied on clinical symptoms, serum thyroxine and TRAb, thyroid ultrasound and orbital computed tomography. Amplification of TCR beta CDR3 regions used RNA as the template. When the TCR CDR3 underwent first-round RT-PCR, the HTBI primer set was used. TCRdb fed the multiplex PCR reads into MiXCR, producing one record per CDR3 protein. The table records around 450,000 distinct CDR3 sequences, roughly 15% of them present only once. These data originate in a study of T cells in Graves' hyperthyroidism and ophthalmopathy. The length of the CDR3 is 18 residues. The V and J ends lost 5 bases and 1 base respectively, with 21 bases between them. The germline CDR1 and CDR2 sequences are LNHDA and SQIVND (reference sequence).

The study's findings and limits: Clonotypes that were expanded in thyroid above 0.001 mostly appeared in blood too.

V is TRBV19 and J is TRBJ2-1; a possible D gene is TRBD2 (6 bases). The sequence was obtained from a woman between 18 and 29 years old with Graves' hyperthyroidism. The sequencing input was blood. CDR3 in DNA: TGTGCCAGTAGTTCAGGACGACTAGGGCGGGTTTCCTACAATGAGCAGTTCTTC. This sequence encodes CASSSGRLGRVSYNEQFF.